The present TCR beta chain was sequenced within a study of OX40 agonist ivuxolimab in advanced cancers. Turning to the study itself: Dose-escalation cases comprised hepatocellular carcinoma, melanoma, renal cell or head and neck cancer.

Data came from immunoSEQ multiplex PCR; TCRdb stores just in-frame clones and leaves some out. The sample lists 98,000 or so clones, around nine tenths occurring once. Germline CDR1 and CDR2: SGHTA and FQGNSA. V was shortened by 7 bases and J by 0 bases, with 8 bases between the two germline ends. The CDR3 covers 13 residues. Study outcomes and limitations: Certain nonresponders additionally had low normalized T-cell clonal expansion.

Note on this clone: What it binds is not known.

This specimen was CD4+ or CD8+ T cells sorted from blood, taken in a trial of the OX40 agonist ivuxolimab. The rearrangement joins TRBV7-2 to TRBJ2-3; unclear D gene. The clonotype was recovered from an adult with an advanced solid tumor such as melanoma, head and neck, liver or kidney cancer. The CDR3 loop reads CASNLGSTDTQYF. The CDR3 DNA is TGTGCCAGCAACCTTGGTAGCACAGATACGCAGTATTTT. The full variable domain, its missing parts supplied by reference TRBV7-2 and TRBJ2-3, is GAGVSQSPSNKVTEKGKDVELRCDPISGHTALYWYRQSLGQGLEFLIYFQGNSAPDKSGLPSDRFSAERTGGSVSTLTIQRTQQEDSAVYLCASNLGSTDTQYFGPGTRLTVL.